This TCR beta chain was sequenced for a study of shared clonotypes between healthy human individuals. Study as a whole: Samples came from a couple of female and a few male donors aged 18 to 49.

Study-level results: A small donor pool kept down the genetic and exposure-history diversity that was represented.

There were only Caucasian adults among the donors, and all lived in Nashville, Tennessee. As regards this clone: As yet, its antigen is unknown.

Template for every sorted-subset replicate PCR totaled about 200 ng DNA, approximately 30,000 T cell genomes. Profiling relied on immunoSEQ multiplex PCR, and the TCRdb table lists in-frame clones only, not all of them. The table includes 2,500,000 or so clones, over 85% detected once. CDR1 and CDR2 (germline): SQVTM, ANQGSEA. With 6 bases removed from V and 4 bases from J, the gap between germline ends came to 13 bases. This CDR3 spans 13 amino acids. The rearrangement links TRBV29-1 to TRBJ1-5; no clear D gene. Sequencing was done on a sample of naive CD4+ T cells from PBMCs. Subset meaning: CD45RA+ positively selected. The origin of this receptor is a man between 18 and 35 years old in good health. Some clones in this sample may be carry-over from other donors' samples. The CDR3 loop reads CSVAIAENQPQHF. The CDR3 DNA is TGCAGCGTCGCGATCGCAGAGAATCAGCCCCAGCATTTT.